Given below is one TCR beta chain in context. Sequencing used immunoSEQ multiplex PCR; TCRdb keeps in-frame clones, though not all of them. The table has 270,000 or so clones, 85% to 90% seen once. V was shortened by 3 bases and J by 1 base, with 17 bases between the two germline ends. The length of the CDR3 is 17 residues. CDR1 is SGHNT and CDR2 is YENEEA in the germline V gene. The data are from a study of blood T cell repertoires in COVID-19. V gene TRBV11-3 combines with J gene TRBJ2-3; TRBD2 might be the D (5 bases). This sequence was found in a woman between 25 and 40 years old with COVID-19, enrolled during active disease. The material sequenced was peripheral blood. CDR3 in DNA: TGTGCCAGCAGCTTCGGCGAGGGTTTGGGTGGCACAGATACGCAGTATTTT. Amino acid sequence: CASSFGEGLGGTDTQYF. The complete variable domain, with remaining parts taken from reference TRBV11-3 and TRBJ2-3, reads EAGVVQSPRYKIIEKKQPVAFWCNPISGHNTLYWYLQNLGQGPELLIRYENEEAVDDSQLPKDRFSAERLKGVDSTLKIQPAELGDSAVYLCASSFGEGLGGTDTQYFGPGTRLTVL.